These 25 T cell receptor beta chains were sequenced from one sample in a study of T cell clonality in common variable immunodeficiency. Study findings and constraints: In common variable immunodeficiency, TCR beta chains reportedly carried fewer deletions and N-nucleotide insertions.

Their specific antigens are unknown. Here immunoSEQ multiplex PCR was the method, and the copy in TCRdb shows in-frame clones only, minus some. There are around 19,000 clones in the sample, none observed a single time. The sequenced sample consisted of peripheral blood mononuclear cells. The origin of the receptors is a human donor with common variable immunodeficiency.

Remarks on this clone: The read terminates 3 residues before the CDR3 end, so the remaining end is supplied by the germline J gene. The chain recombines TRBV7-9 with TRBJ1-4; no reliable D call. This CDR3 spans 15 amino acids. Germline CDR1 is SEHNR and CDR2 is FQNEAQ (reference sequence). V lost 1 base and J lost 0, with 6 bases in between. The CDR3 DNA, read in part, is TGTGCCAGCAGCTTAGGCCGGGCAACTAATGAAAAA. It translates to CASSLGRATNEK. The whole CDR3 protein is CASSLGRATNEKLFF.

This clone was counted ten times or more. The read ends 3 residues before the CDR3 terminus; that terminus is restored from the germline J gene. The rearrangement uses TRBV18 and TRBJ1-5, with a possible D match to TRBD1 (5 bases). The CDR3 loop spans 13 amino acids. The germline CDR1 and CDR2 sequences are KGHSH and LQKENI. V lost 3 bases to trimming and J lost 9 bases, with 12 bases between them. The DNA read from the CDR3 is TGTGCCAGCTCACCCCCCCCGGGGGGGCCC. Amino acids: CASSPPPGGP. The whole CDR3 protein is CASSPPPGGPQHF. Drawing the rest from reference TRBV18 and TRBJ1-5, the complete variable domain is NAGVMQNPRHLVRRRGQEARLRCSPMKGHSHVYWYRQLPEEGLKFMVYLQKENIIDESGMPKERFSAEFPKEGPSILRIQQVVRGDSAAYFCASSPPPGGPQHFGDGTRLSIL.

This clone was counted only a few times. Coverage ceases 3 residues before the CDR3 finishes, and the germline J gene fills in the end. The V call is TRBV13, the J call TRBJ2-7, with D perhaps matching TRBD1 (5 bases). Trimming shortened V by 5 bases and J by 3 bases, and 11 bases separated the two germline ends. The V gene's germline CDR1 is PRHDT and CDR2 FYEKMQ (reference sequence). The CDR3 extends over 13 amino acids. The DNA read from the CDR3 is TGTGCCAGCAGCCCAGAACAGGACTACGAG. The encoded protein is CASSPEQDYE. The entire CDR3 reads CASSPEQDYEQYF.

This clone was seen at least ten times. Coverage ceases 3 residues before the CDR3 finishes, and the germline J gene fills in the end. The rearrangement uses TRBV7-2 and TRBJ1-2; tentatively, D is TRBD1 (5 bases). The CDR3 runs 12 residues. Germline CDR1 is SGHTA and CDR2 is FQGNSA. The CDR3 sequence is CASSLWTSGYTF. The CDR3 bases that were read are TGTGCCAGCAGCCTGTGGACATCGGGC.

This clone was seen only a few times. With the read ending 3 residues before the CDR3 end, the germline J gene is used to fill in that end. V is TRBV10-3 and J is TRBJ2-5, with 9 bases identical to TRBD1. V lost 2 bases to trimming and J lost 5 bases; unmatched junction nucleotides: 27. Per germline, CDR1 ENHRY and CDR2 SYGVKD. This CDR3 contains 22 residues. CDR3 sequence reads: CAISEEVHLGQGIREYSETQYF. CDR3 DNA, as far as it was read: TGTGCCATCAGTGAGGAGGTCCACTTGGGACAGGGCATACGGGAGTATTCTGAGACC.

This clone was seen repeatedly, ten times or more. The read terminates 3 residues before the CDR3 end, so the remaining end is supplied by the germline J gene. The chain recombines TRBV7-2 with TRBJ1-2; perhaps TRBD1 as D (6 bases). V lost 5 bases, J lost 2 bases, and 12 bases lay in between. CDR1 is SGHTA and CDR2 is FQGNSA in the germline V gene. The CDR3 length is 14 residues. CDR3 bases read: TGTGCCAGCAGCGTGGACAGCTCGAACTATGGC. Residues: CASSVDSSNYG. The whole CDR3 sequence is CASSVDSSNYGYTF.

As for this clone: The CDR3 end is not reached by the read, which stops 3 residues before it; the germline J gene fills it in. The chain couples TRBV18 to TRBJ1-2; 9 bases fit TRBD1. The ends lost 1 base at V and 6 bases at J; junction bases unmatched: 6. CDR1 and CDR2 from the germline V gene are KGHSH and LQKENI. The CDR3 is made up of 15 amino acids. The sequenced CDR3 bases are TGTGCCAGCTCACCACAGACAGGGGGAAGGGATGGC. Translation: CASSPQTGGRDG. The CDR3 reads in full as CASSPQTGGRDGYTF.

With respect to this clone: The observed sequence ends 3 residues before the CDR3 terminus, with the missing tail filled in from the germline J gene. This rearrangement joins TRBV7-3 to TRBJ2-3; the match to TRBD2 covers 12 bases. CDR1 is SGHTA and CDR2 is FQGTGA in the germline V gene. CDR3 length equals 16 residues. V trimming: 5 bases; J trimming: 7 bases; junction bases outside the gene matches: 10. CDR3 bases read: TGTGCCAGCAGCCCGTCTAGCGGGAGGGCCATATATACG. Protein: CASSPSSGRAIYT. In full, the CDR3 reads CASSPSSGRAIYTQYF.

This clone was picked up many times. The read terminates 3 residues ahead of where the CDR3 ends, so the germline J gene completes it. V gene TRBV30 combines with J gene TRBJ2-3, with D possibly matching TRBD2 (6 bases). Germline loops: CDR1 GTSNPN, CDR2 SVGIG (reference sequence). Trimming pared 2 bases from V and 2 bases from J, leaving 17 bases between. The CDR3 has 16 amino acids. CDR3 in amino acids: CAWSRKSGGNTDTQYF. The CDR3 DNA, read in part, is TGTGCCTGGAGTCGTAAATCCGGGGGTAACACAGATACG.

This clone was seen a handful of times. Coverage ceases 3 residues before the CDR3 finishes, and the germline J gene fills in the end. The chain is built from TRBV2 and TRBJ2-1; D ambiguous. CDR1 is SNHLY and CDR2 is FYNNEI in the germline V gene. V was cut by 8 bases and J by 0 bases, with 17 bases left in between. The CDR3 sequence is 16 residues long. CDR3 DNA, as far as it was read: TGTGCCAGCTGGTCTGGCGGATGGAGCTCCTACAATGAG. It yields the protein CASWSGGWSSYNE. In full, the CDR3 reads CASWSGGWSSYNEQFF.

This clone was seen many times. The read falls 3 residues short of the CDR3 end, and the missing part is taken from the germline J gene. This chain joins TRBV19 and TRBJ1-2; D perhaps matches TRBD1 (6 bases). V was cut by 3 bases and J by 3 bases, with 17 bases left in between. The CDR3 is 16 amino acids. Germline CDR1 LNHDA, CDR2 SQIVND (reference sequence). The CDR3 sequence is CASSIPGQGLYYGYTF. CDR3 DNA, as far as it was read: TGTGCCAGTAGTATCCCGGGACAAGGCCTTTACTATGGC.

This clone is labeled as medium-sized. Read coverage stops 3 residues before the CDR3 terminus; the germline J gene supplies the remainder. The gene calls are TRBV20-1 and TRBJ2-5, with 9 bases matching TRBD2. There are 16 residues in the CDR3. After removal of 5 bases from V and 7 bases from J, the junction contained 17 bases not matched to a gene. Germline CDR1 DFQATT, CDR2 SNEGSKA (reference sequence). Partial CDR3 DNA: TGCAGTGCTTCCCCCTTGGGGCTAGCGGGAACTTGGACC. It translates to CSASPLGLAGTWT. The CDR3 reads in full as CSASPLGLAGTWTQYF.

This clone is categorized as medium-sized. The read terminates 3 residues ahead of where the CDR3 ends, so the germline J gene completes it. V and J are TRBV5-1 and TRBJ2-3, with 9 bases identical to TRBD2. The length of the CDR3 is 17 residues. Germline V gene sequence: CDR1 SGHRS, CDR2 YFSETQ. With 2 bases clipped from V and 2 bases from J, the junction kept 9 bases outside the gene matches. The CDR3 DNA, read in part, is TGCGCCAGCAGCTTAGGCGGGAGGGCCGCTATCACAGATACG. Its protein is CASSLGGRAAITDT. The entire CDR3 sequence reads CASSLGGRAAITDTQYF.

With respect to this clone: The read halts 3 residues ahead of the CDR3 end, with the missing end drawn from the germline J gene. This chain joins TRBV18 and TRBJ1-2; no reliable D call. V was shortened by 0 bases and J by 5 bases, with 7 bases between the two germline ends. From germline, CDR1 is KGHSH and CDR2 LQKENI. The CDR3 runs 13 residues. The CDR3 DNA, read in part, is TGTGCCAGCTCACCACCGAGCGAGTATGGC. This gives the protein CASSPPSEYG. The whole CDR3 sequence is CASSPPSEYGYTF.

There are many counts of this clone. The CDR3 extends 3 residues past the end of the read, so its final part is completed from the germline J gene. V is TRBV29-1 and J is TRBJ2-5; no reliable D call. Deletions cut 7 bases from V and 4 bases from J, with 7 bases between. The V gene's germline CDR1 is SQVTM and CDR2 ANQGSEA. CDR3 size: 10 residues. CDR3 bases read: TGCAGCGCACAAATAGAGACC. Amino acid sequence: CSAQIET. The complete CDR3 reads CSAQIETQYF.

Concerning this clone: Read sequence stops 3 residues before the CDR3 end, and the germline J gene provides the missing end. The chain employs TRBV30 and TRBJ2-7; no reliable D call. CDR1 and CDR2 from the germline V gene are GTSNPN and SVGIG (reference sequence). CDR3 length equals 12 residues. Deletions cut 0 bases from V and 6 bases from J, with 9 bases between. CDR3 DNA (partial): TGTGCCTGGAGTGTCAAAAGGGCCGAG. Translation gives CAWSVKRAE. The full CDR3 reads CAWSVKRAEQYF.

Relative to its sample, this clone is medium-sized. The DNA read from the CDR3 is TGTGCCAGCAGACGAGGGGACAGCTCCTATAATTCACCC. Its translation: CASRRGDSSYNSP. The full CDR3 protein reads CASRRGDSSYNSPLHF. The V gene is TRBV27, the J gene TRBJ1-6; TRBD1 matches 7 bases. The read falls 3 residues short of the CDR3 end, and the missing part is taken from the germline J gene. The CDR3 is made up of 16 amino acids. V was clipped by 6 bases and J by 0 bases; unmatched bases: 5. Germline lookup yields CDR1 MNHEY and CDR2 SMNVEV (reference sequence).

This clone was seen a few times. The CDR3 end is not reached by the read, which stops 3 residues before it; the germline J gene fills it in. The chain joins TRBV18 to TRBJ1-1, with D tentatively TRBD1 (6 bases). Germline CDR1 is KGHSH and CDR2 is LQKENI. Trimming cost V 6 bases and J 5 bases, with 13 bases left between them. The CDR3 has 13 amino acids. The CDR3 spells CASSPGAGTEAFF. Partial CDR3 DNA: TGTGCCAGCTCCCCAGGGGCGGGGACTGAA.

This clone was detected many times. The sequence runs out 3 residues before the end of the CDR3; the remainder is reconstructed from the germline J gene. The rearrangement links TRBV19 to TRBJ2-7; the match to TRBD1 covers 10 bases. Germline CDR1 is LNHDA and CDR2 is SQIVND (reference sequence). V dropped 6 bases and J dropped 4; count of bases not matched to a gene: 9. This CDR3 is 15 amino acids long. CDR3 region: CASSLPGQGRYEQYF. CDR3 DNA (partial): TGTGCCAGTAGCCTTCCGGGACAGGGGAGATACGAG. Supplemented by reference TRBV19 and TRBJ2-7, the full variable domain reads DGGITQSPKYLFRKEGQNVTLSCEQNLNHDAMYWYRQDPGQGLRLIYYSQIVNDFQKGDIAEGYSVSREKKESFPLTVTSAQKNPTAFYLCASSLPGQGRYEQYFGPGTRLTVT.

This clone is labeled as medium-sized. CDR3 sequence: CASRERPYEQYF. The CDR3 bases that were read are TGCGCCAGCAGAGAGAGGCCGTACGAG. The chain carries TRBV23-1 and TRBJ2-7; no clear D. The read halts 3 residues ahead of the CDR3 end, with the missing end drawn from the germline J gene. Being an ORF, TRBV23-1 has a function that is uncertain. V gave up 6 bases and J gave up 4 bases, with 10 bases separating them. This CDR3 comprises 12 residues.

This clone was found many times. The read comes to an end 3 residues before the CDR3 does, leaving the germline J gene to fill in the end. This chain joins TRBV5-4 and TRBJ2-5; no definite D call. There are 14 residues in the CDR3. Germline CDR1 SGHNT, CDR2 YYREEE (reference sequence). Trimming removed 4 bases at V and 4 bases at J, with 14 bases between. The DNA read from the CDR3 is TGTGCCAGCAGCGGCGACATGGGTGCAGAGACC. This gives the protein CASSGDMGAET. The full CDR3 is CASSGDMGAETQYF.

Ten or more counts support this clone. From the germline J gene comes the end of the CDR3, since the read stops 3 residues before it. The genes are TRBV19 and TRBJ1-1; possibly TRBD1 for D (5 bases). There are 15 residues in the CDR3. Germline assignment: CDR1 LNHDA and CDR2 SQIVND (reference sequence). Trimming took off 1 base at V and 1 base at J, with 10 bases between the two ends. CDR3 DNA, as far as it was read: TGTGCCAGTAGTATAGGTCAGGGAGCGAACACTGAA. It translates to CASSIGQGANTE. The CDR3 as a whole reads CASSIGQGANTEAFF.

This clone has a handful of counts. The observed sequence ends 3 residues before the CDR3 terminus, with the missing tail filled in from the germline J gene. The rearrangement joins TRBV6-2 or TRBV6-3 to TRBJ2-7; D is perhaps TRBD2 (7 bases). The CDR3 extends over 14 amino acids. The V gene's germline CDR1 is MNHEY and CDR2 SVGEGT. The V end was cut by 6 bases, the J end by 3 bases, with 15 bases between. Partial CDR3 DNA: TGTGCCAGCAGCCAAGGGGGGGCGAACTACGAG. Translated, it gives CASSQGGANYE. The whole CDR3 reads CASSQGGANYEQYF.

Notes on this clone: The CDR3 goes on 3 residues after the read ends, and that part is filled in from the germline J gene. The rearrangement links TRBV30 to TRBJ1-2, with 12 bases that match TRBD1. Germline V gene sequence: CDR1 GTSNPN, CDR2 SVGIG (reference sequence). V lost 5 bases to trimming and J lost 6 bases; unmatched junction nucleotides: 1. The CDR3 is 12 residues long. The CDR3 sequence: CAWGTGGDGYTF. Incomplete CDR3 DNA: TGTGCCTGGGGGACAGGGGGCGATGGC.

This clone was seen only a few times. The read falls 3 residues short of the CDR3 end, and the missing part is taken from the germline J gene. The gene calls are TRBV30 and TRBJ2-7, with D uncertain. V was cut by 2 bases and J by 0 bases, with 8 bases left in between. Germline loops: CDR1 GTSNPN, CDR2 SVGIG (reference sequence). The CDR3 loop spans 13 amino acids. CDR3 sequence: CAWSPRLSYEQYF. Incomplete CDR3 DNA: TGTGCCTGGAGTCCGCGCCTCTCCTACGAG.